The 30 T cell receptor beta chains below all came from one sample that was sequenced in a study of metastatic and nonmetastatic thyroid tumors. Thyroid surgery took place with no prior treatment in any patient. TCRdb recomputed clones from the PCR reads via MiXCR. The data contain roughly 40,000 clones, 15% to 20% of them singletons. The sequencing input was tumor tissue. These TCRs come from a female donor with papillary thyroid cancer or a benign thyroid nodule (not recorded which). Some clones in this sample may be carry-over from other donors' samples.

The chain combines TRBV4-1 with TRBJ1-2, with 7 nucleotides matching TRBD1. V shed 4 bases and J 7 bases; nucleotides not matched to a gene: 12. The germline gives CDR1 MGHRA, CDR2 YSYEKL. This CDR3 is 15 amino acids long. CDR3 residues: CASSLGEGAVGGYTF. The CDR3 DNA reads as TGCGCCAGCAGCCTCGGGGAGGGGGCGGTTGGTGGCTACACCTTC.

This clone was counted at least ten times. V gene TRBV10-3 combines with J gene TRBJ1-5; a weak D match, TRBD1 (6 bases). Germline V lookup: CDR1 ENHRY, CDR2 SYGVKD. This CDR3 spans 15 amino acids. The ends were cut back, 2 bases at V and 5 bases at J, with 13 bases in the middle. Here the CDR3 reads CAISETQGGDQPQHF. In DNA, the CDR3 is TGTGCCATCAGTGAGACACAGGGAGGGGATCAGCCCCAGCATTTT.

This clone appeared a few times. The J gene is TRBJ1-6, the V gene TRBV6-1; 8 nucleotides align to TRBD1. The CDR3 runs 15 residues. The germline V gene has CDR1 MNHNS and CDR2 SASEGT. J lost 7 bases, V lost 7 bases, and 9 bases had no gene match. CDR3 protein: CASTLLDRVNSPLHF. Here the CDR3 DNA reads TGTGCCAGCACCTTGCTGGACAGGGTAAATTCACCCCTCCACTTT.

This clone has a count of ten or more. This chain uses TRBV4-1 with TRBJ1-5; D gene unclear. Deletions cut 1 base from V and 0 bases from J, with 7 bases between. Germline-derived CDR1 and CDR2 are MGHRA and YSYEKL. The CDR3 runs to 15 residues. The DNA of the CDR3 is TGCGCCAGCAGCCAAGTTTCCGATAGCAATCAGCCCCAGCATTTT. Encoded protein: CASSQVSDSNQPQHF.

The sample holds a few counts of this clone. V usage is TRBV2 and J usage is TRBJ2-7, with D possibly TRBD1 on 5 matching bases. Trimming removed 9 bases at V and 0 bases at J, with 9 bases between. This CDR3 region has 12 residues. Germline V lookup: CDR1 SNHLY, CDR2 FYNNEI. CDR3 sequence reads: CARGPSSYEQYF. The DNA for the CDR3 is TGTGCCAGGGGGCCGAGCTCCTACGAGCAGTACTTC.

This clone was recorded many times. The gene calls are TRBV5-1 and TRBJ1-2; 7 nucleotides agree with TRBD1. This CDR3 has 15 residues. Trimming cost V 0 bases and J 6 bases; bases outside gene matches: 8. Germline V CDR1 and CDR2: SGHRS, YFSETQ. The CDR3 spells CASSLGTQGRHGYTF. The CDR3 DNA follows: TGCGCCAGCAGCTTGGGCACACAGGGGAGGCATGGCTACACCTTC.

The sample holds many counts of this clone. The rearrangement links TRBV20-1 to TRBJ2-5; D may be TRBD2 (7 bases). The CDR3 totals 13 residues. V lost 6 bases and J lost 1, with 12 bases in between. Looked up from germline, CDR1 is DFQATT and CDR2 is SNEGSKA (reference sequence). The CDR3, as DNA: TGCAGTGCCGGGGGGCCTGCCCAAGAGACCCAGTACTTC. Protein: CSAGGPAQETQYF.

This clone was recorded many times. This chain links TRBV20-1 with TRBJ1-2, with D maybe TRBD1 (5 bases). This CDR3 comprises 13 residues. V was pared by 4 bases and J by 5 bases, with 14 bases between. Germline lookup yields CDR1 DFQATT and CDR2 SNEGSKA (reference sequence). The DNA of the CDR3 is TGCAGTGCTATTGGGGGACTAACTTATGGCTACACCTTC. It specifies CSAIGGLTYGYTF.

The table lists this clone with many counts. V is TRBV10-2 and J is TRBJ2-1; TRBD2 matches at 10 bases. V gave up 6 bases and J gave up 10 bases; unmatched junction bases: 6. The CDR3 runs 13 residues. CDR1 is WSHSY and CDR2 is SAAADI in the germline V gene. The CDR3: CASRLAGVGEQFF. CDR3 in DNA: TGCGCCAGCAGGCTAGCGGGAGTCGGCGAGCAGTTCTTC.

The table lists this clone with a few counts. This chain joins TRBV10-3 and TRBJ2-1; possible D gene TRBD1, 6 bases. This CDR3 spans 13 amino acids. With 7 bases removed from V and 4 bases from J, the gap between germline ends came to 11 bases. Germline V CDR1 and CDR2: ENHRY, SYGVKD. This CDR3 is CAITGDTYNEQFF. The CDR3 DNA is TGTGCCATCACCGGGGACACGTACAATGAGCAGTTCTTC.

V usage is TRBV19 and J usage is TRBJ2-7; tentatively, D is TRBD2 (6 bases). With 4 bases removed from V and 3 bases from J, the gap between germline ends came to 13 bases. CDR3 length equals 14 residues. Looked up from germline, CDR1 is LNHDA and CDR2 is SQIVND (reference sequence). The CDR3 protein is CASSTGGTLYEQYF. DNA of the CDR3: TGTGCCAGTAGTACCGGAGGGACTCTCTACGAGCAGTACTTC.

This clone was recorded many times. The chain is built from TRBV7-3 and TRBJ2-1; no clear D gene. The length of the CDR3 is 13 residues. Germline CDR1 is SGHTA and CDR2 is FQGTGA. The germline V and J ends were trimmed by 2 bases and 4 bases, with 6 bases remaining between them. CDR3 coding DNA: TGTGCCAGCAGCTTAGGACCTTACAATGAGCAGTTCTTC. Its protein product is CASSLGPYNEQFF.

This clone was counted many times. The genes are TRBV19 and TRBJ1-2, with 7 bases that match TRBD1. The CDR3 is 13 amino acids. The ends lost 8 bases at V and 2 bases at J; junction bases unmatched: 5. The germline gives CDR1 LNHDA, CDR2 SQIVND (reference sequence). CDR3 nucleotides: TGTGCCAGTGAGGGACAGATAAACTATGGCTACACCTTC. Protein sequence: CASEGQINYGYTF.

CDR3 amino acids: CASRLSPDTYEQYF. Written as DNA, the CDR3 is TGTGCCAGCCGGTTAAGCCCTGACACCTACGAGCAGTACTTC. The chain uses TRBV27 and TRBJ2-7; D is undetermined. The CDR3 is 14 amino acids. Germline V gives CDR1 MNHEY, CDR2 SMNVEV (reference sequence). The germline V and J ends were trimmed by 8 bases and 2 bases, with 16 bases remaining between them.

This clone was detected only a few times. A much larger clone differs by one base, so this may be a read error. The V call is TRBV24-1, the J call TRBJ2-4, with TRBD1 identical over 7 bases. Trimming at V came to 3 bases and at J to 11 bases, leaving 12 bases not matched to a gene. The CDR3 consists of 15 residues. Germline lookup yields CDR1 KGHDR and CDR2 SFDVKD. The CDR3 DNA sequence: TGTGCCACCAGTGATCCGGGACAGTGTGACCAATTTCAGTACTTC. Amino acid sequence: CATSDPGQCDQFQYF.

This clone was detected only a few times. This chain connects TRBV6-5 to TRBJ1-1; D ambiguous. V gave up 0 bases and J gave up 3 bases, with 14 bases separating them. From germline, CDR1 is MNHEY and CDR2 SVGAGI. CDR3 length: 16 amino acids. The CDR3, as DNA: TGTGCCAGCAGTTACTCCCCAGCCCCCGGGGACACTGAAGCTTTCTTT. Translating it yields CASSYSPAPGDTEAFF.

This clone was detected ten times or more. The rearrangement links TRBV6-1 to TRBJ1-5; 7 bases fit TRBD1. This CDR3 is built from 13 residues. Germline loops: CDR1 MNHNS, CDR2 SASEGT. J was trimmed by 5 bases and V by 6 bases; bases with no gene match: 4. CDR3: CASRGQVYQPQHF. DNA of the CDR3: TGTGCCAGCAGAGGACAGGTTTATCAGCCCCAGCATTTT.

Comments on this clone: This may arise from a read error, as a much more abundant clone is one base away. This chain joins TRBV4-1 and TRBJ2-1; 7 bases agree with TRBD1. V gave up 4 bases and J gave up 3 bases; unmatched junction bases: 9. Per germline, CDR1 MGHRA and CDR2 YSYEKL. This CDR3 comprises 16 residues. Here the CDR3 reads CASSLTGAHYYNEQFF. CDR3 nucleotides: TGCGCCAGCAGCCTAACAGGGGCCCACTACTACAATGAGCAGTTCTTC.

This clone has at least ten counts. At one of its ends the junction is not consistent with the germline gene, which may arise from a read error. The chain is built from TRBV7-7 and TRBJ2-7, with D possibly called TRBD1 or TRBD2 (5 bases each). CDR1 and CDR2 from the germline V gene are SSHAT and FNYEAQ (reference sequence). This CDR3 region has 15 residues. CDR3: CASSIGAGPNYEQYF. CDR3 DNA: TGTGCTAGCAGCATCGGGGCAGGGCCAAACTACGAGCAGTACTTC. The variable domain in full, completed from reference TRBV7-7 and TRBJ2-7, reads GAGVSQSPRYKVTKRGQDVTLRCDPISSHATLYWYQQALGQGPEFLTYFNYEAQPDKSGLPSDRFSAERPEGSISTLTIQRTEQRDSAMYRCASSIGAGPNYEQYFGPGTRLTVT.

This clone was seen at least ten times. This sequence joins TRBV20-1 and TRBJ1-2, with 7 bases aligning to TRBD1. This CDR3 has 12 amino acids. Germline CDR1 DFQATT, CDR2 SNEGSKA (reference sequence). The ends lost 3 bases at V and 4 bases at J; junction bases unmatched: 2. The CDR3 reads CSASGTAYGYTF. DNA of the CDR3: TGCAGTGCTAGCGGGACAGCCTATGGCTACACCTTC.

CDR3: CASTPMSGQGSHGYTF. DNA of the CDR3: TGTGCCAGCACCCCGATGAGTGGACAGGGGTCTCATGGCTACACCTTC. This sequence joins TRBV2 and TRBJ1-2; the match to TRBD1 covers 9 bases. The CDR3 covers 16 residues. CDR1 is SNHLY, CDR2 FYNNEI, per germline. Trimming removed 7 bases from V and 6 bases from J; junction bases left unmatched: 15.

There are many counts of this clone. The V and J genes are TRBV15 and TRBJ1-2, with D unclear. V lost 0 bases to trimming and J lost 6 bases, with 17 bases between them. Germline assignment: CDR1 LNHNV and CDR2 YYDKDF (reference sequence). The length of the CDR3 is 16 residues. CDR3 sequence reads: CATSRDYSLRVDGYTF. The DNA for the CDR3 is TGTGCCACCAGCAGAGATTACTCCCTTAGGGTTGATGGCTACACCTTC.

The chain employs TRBV20-1 and TRBJ2-7, with a tentative D call TRBD1 (6 bases). The V gene's germline CDR1 is DFQATT and CDR2 SNEGSKA (reference sequence). The V end lost 0 bases, the J end lost 3 bases, and 12 bases lay between the germline ends. The CDR3 extends over 14 amino acids. CDR3 amino acids: CSARDPTGYYEQYF. The CDR3 nucleotides are TGCAGTGCTAGAGATCCGACAGGCTACTACGAGCAGTACTTC.

A remark on this clone: Given a much more abundant clone one base away, this may be a read error. The V and J genes are TRBV5-1 and TRBJ2-5; 7 bases map to TRBD2. The CDR3 is 14 amino acids. V lost 5 bases and J lost 5; bases outside the gene matches: 9. Germline assignment: CDR1 SGHRS and CDR2 YFSETQ. CDR3 bases: TGCGCCAGCAGGGGACTAACTCTCCGGGAGACCCAGTACTTC. Translated: CASRGLTLRETQYF.

Only a few counts were recorded for this clone. This could be a read error, since a much larger clone is one nucleotide away. V is TRBV4-3 and J is TRBJ2-2; D tentatively reads TRBD1 or TRBD2 (6 bases each). With 2 bases removed from V and 5 bases from J, the gap between germline ends came to 12 bases. Germline V gene lookup returns CDR1 LGHNA and CDR2 YSLEER. The CDR3 spans 15 residues. CDR3 protein: CASSQSGATTGELFF. The CDR3 DNA reads TGCGCCAGCAGCCAATCGGGGGCAACGACCGGGGAGCTGTTTTTT.

This clone was seen at least ten times. This chain uses TRBV7-3 with TRBJ2-2, with 10 bases fitting TRBD1. After removal of 4 bases from V and 15 bases from J, the junction contained 8 bases not matched to a gene. CDR1 SGHTA and CDR2 FQGTGA come from the germline V gene. The CDR3 length is 13 residues. The CDR3 DNA reads as TGTGCCAGCAGCTCAGTGGGACAGGGGAAGATGTTTTTT. Translation gives CASSSVGQGKMFF.

This clone was detected only once. V and J are TRBV20-1 and TRBJ2-3, with 9 nucleotides matching TRBD2. From germline, CDR1 is DFQATT and CDR2 SNEGSKA (reference sequence). With 7 bases clipped from V and 1 base from J, the junction kept 9 bases outside the gene matches. The CDR3 runs to 15 residues. The CDR3 DNA follows: TGCAGTGAGCTAGGAGGCGGGAGGGGCACAGATACGCAGTATTTT. Protein: CSELGGGRGTDTQYF.

With respect to this clone: This may be a read error: a much more frequent sequence differs by one nucleotide. The gene calls are TRBV20-1 and TRBJ2-1; 12 positions match TRBD2. From germline, CDR1 is DFQATT and CDR2 SNEGSKA (reference sequence). This CDR3 is built from 15 residues. CDR3 nucleotide sequence: TGCAGTGCTCTAGGGACTAGCGGGCTCTACAGTGAGCAGTTCTTC. Translating it yields CSALGTSGLYSEQFF.

This clone was counted a few times. V and J are TRBV15 and TRBJ2-1; 9 bases line up with TRBD2. The CDR3 spans 16 residues. The J segment lost 7 bases and the V segment lost 3 bases, leaving 10 bases of the junction unmatched. Germline V gene lookup returns CDR1 LNHNV and CDR2 YYDKDF (reference sequence). CDR3 residues: CATSSGTGTSINEQFF. The DNA for the CDR3 is TGTGCCACCAGCAGTGGGACCGGGACTAGCATAAATGAGCAGTTCTTC.

Concerning this clone itself: With a much larger clone just one base away, this may be a read error. The same CDR3 arises from other DNA sequences in this sample as well. The chain carries TRBV20-1 and TRBJ2-3, with 10 bases aligning to TRBD2. This CDR3 has 17 residues. Germline V gives CDR1 DFQATT, CDR2 SNEGSKA (reference sequence). The CDR3 loop reads CSARGGSGGAIENTQYF. The CDR3 coding sequence is TGCAGCGCCAGAGGTGGAAGCGGGGGGGCCATAGAGAATACGCAGTATTTT.